This TCR beta chain was sequenced during a study of T cell clones after liver transplantation. The CDR3 length is 16 residues. Germline values: CDR1 SEHNR, CDR2 FQNEAQ (reference sequence). Losses at the gene ends were 2 bases for V and 6 bases for J; bases not matched to a gene: 12. Profiling relied on immunoSEQ multiplex PCR, and the TCRdb table lists in-frame clones only, not all of them. The sample contains tens of thousands of clones, around 80% of which appear only once. The chain carries TRBV7-9 and TRBJ1-2; 7 nucleotides line up with TRBD1. The sequence was collected from a human patient who received a liver transplant. Some of the T cells may derive from the graft donor. The specimen was CD4+ T cells from blood, collected about 50 months after liver transplant. CDR3 DNA: TGTGCCAGCAGCTTACAAACTGCGAGACAGGGAGATGGCTACACCTTC. This sequence encodes CASSLQTARQGDGYTF.